The next 10 T cell receptor beta chains were all read from a single sample in a study of blood T cell repertoires in COVID-19. TCRdb's copy holds only in-frame clones and misses some; the assay was immunoSEQ multiplex PCR. Seen here are approximately 440,000 clones, around 89% observed once, and the top ten hold roughly 13%. Material: peripheral blood. These receptors came from a woman between 50 and 59 years old with COVID-19, enrolled during active disease.

The gene calls are TRBV5-1 and TRBJ2-3; a weak D match, TRBD1 (7 bases). The CDR3 is 18 amino acids. Per germline, CDR1 SGHRS and CDR2 YFSETQ. Between the trimmed V and J ends, which lost 4 bases and 2 bases, there was a span of 23 bases. In DNA, the CDR3 is TGCGCCAGCAGCCCAGGGGGGATGGGAACCATAACCACAGATACGCAGTATTTT. Protein product: CASSPGGMGTITTDTQYF.

This clone was recorded once. The chain joins TRBV7-8 to TRBJ2-1, with 7 bases matching TRBD2. V dropped 3 bases and J dropped 8; count of bases not matched to a gene: 4. Germline CDR1 is SGHVS and CDR2 is FQNEAQ. This CDR3 has 13 residues. The CDR3 bases are TGTGCCAGCAGCTTGACTAGCCGATATGAGCAGTTCTTC. Translating gives CASSLTSRYEQFF.

The gene calls are TRBV3-1 (or the pseudogene TRBV3-2) and TRBJ2-7, with D tentatively TRBD1 (5 bases). The CDR3 extends over 16 amino acids. Trimming cost V 4 bases and J 3 bases, with 19 bases left between them. Germline-derived CDR1 and CDR2 are LGHDT and YNNKEL (reference sequence). CDR3 in DNA: TGTGCCAGCAGCCCCTCGTATGGGGCTACACTCTACGAGCAGTACTTC. Translation: CASSPSYGATLYEQYF.

DNA for the CDR3: TGTGCCAGCAGCCTGGATACGGGGGGGCACAATGAGCAGTTCTTC. The encoded protein is CASSLDTGGHNEQFF. This sequence joins TRBV7-3 and TRBJ2-1; 8 positions agree with TRBD2. After removal of 5 bases from V and 5 bases from J, the junction contained 8 bases not matched to a gene. This CDR3 is built from 15 residues. Germline CDR1 SGHTA, CDR2 FQGTGA.

The rearrangement uses TRBV3-1 (or the pseudogene TRBV3-2) and TRBJ2-2, with 8 nucleotides matching TRBD2. The germline V gene encodes CDR1 LGHDT and CDR2 YNNKEL (reference sequence). Trimming cost V 2 bases and J 8 bases; bases outside gene matches: 10. The CDR3 runs to 16 residues. CDR3 bases: TGTGCCAGCAGCCAACTAGCGGGTGTCGGTGCAGGGGAGCTGTTTTTT. Translating it yields CASSQLAGVGAGELFF.

The rearrangement joins TRBV7-2 to TRBJ2-2; 7 bases fit TRBD2. The V gene's germline CDR1 is SGHTA and CDR2 FQGNSA. This CDR3 has 16 amino acids. Trimming took 2 bases from V and 1 from J; bases not matched to a gene: 4. The CDR3 sequence is CASSLLGGRNTGELFF. The CDR3 coding sequence is TGTGCCAGCAGCTTATTAGGCGGGAGGAACACCGGGGAGCTGTTTTTT. Full variable domain (rest looked up from reference TRBV7-2 and TRBJ2-2): GAGVSQSPSNKVTEKGKDVELRCDPISGHTALYWYRQSLGQGLEFLIYFQGNSAPDKSGLPSDRFSAERTGGSVSTLTIQRTQQEDSAVYLCASSLLGGRNTGELFFGEGSRLTVL.

The chain recombines TRBV5-1 with TRBJ2-3, with 11 bases identical to TRBD1. V gave up 6 bases and J gave up 4 bases; unmatched junction bases: 4. The CDR3 runs to 14 residues. The germline V gene has CDR1 SGHRS and CDR2 YFSETQ. CDR3 coding DNA: TGCGCCAGCACTAGGACAGGGGGCCCAGATACGCAGTATTTT. Translating it yields CASTRTGGPDTQYF.

The V and J genes are TRBV11-2 and TRBJ1-1; D unresolved. From germline, CDR1 is SGHAT and CDR2 FQNNGV. The CDR3 length is 14 residues. Deletions cut 4 bases from V and 1 base from J, with 10 bases between. The chain's CDR3 is CASSSFSRNTEAFF. The CDR3 coding sequence is TGTGCCAGCAGCTCATTCAGTCGGAACACTGAAGCTTTCTTT.

The chain employs TRBV7-9 and TRBJ1-1; the match to TRBD1 covers 7 bases. This CDR3 has 15 amino acids. CDR1 is SEHNR and CDR2 is FQNEAQ in the germline V gene (reference sequence). V shed 4 bases and J 8 bases; nucleotides not matched to a gene: 13. This CDR3 reads CASSYTSLGTAEAFF. In DNA, the CDR3 is TGTGCCAGCAGCTATACGAGCCTCGGGACAGCCGAAGCTTTCTTT.

The chain recombines TRBV5-1 with TRBJ2-1, with D perhaps TRBD1 (5 bases). In germline, CDR1 is SGHRS, CDR2 YFSETQ. This CDR3 spans 12 amino acids. V dropped 0 bases and J dropped 7 bases, with 5 bases sitting between them. The CDR3 protein is CASSLEGNEQFF. The CDR3 coding sequence is TGCGCCAGCAGCTTGGAGGGGAATGAGCAGTTCTTC.